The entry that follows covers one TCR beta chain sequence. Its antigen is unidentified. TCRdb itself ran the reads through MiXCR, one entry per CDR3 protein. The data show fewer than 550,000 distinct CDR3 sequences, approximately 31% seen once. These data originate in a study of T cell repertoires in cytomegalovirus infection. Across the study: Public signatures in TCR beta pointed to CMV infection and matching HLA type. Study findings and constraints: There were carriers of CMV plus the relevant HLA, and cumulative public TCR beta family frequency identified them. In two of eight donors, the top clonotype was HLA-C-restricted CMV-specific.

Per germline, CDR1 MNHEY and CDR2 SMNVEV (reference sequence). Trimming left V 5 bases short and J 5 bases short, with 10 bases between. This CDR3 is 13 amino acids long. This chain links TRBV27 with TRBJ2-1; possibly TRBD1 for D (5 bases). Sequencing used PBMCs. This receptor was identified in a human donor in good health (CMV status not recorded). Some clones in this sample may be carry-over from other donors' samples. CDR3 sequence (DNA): TGTGCCAGCAGTCAGGGCACTCACAATGAGCAGTTCTTC. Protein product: CASSQGTHNEQFF.